The rows below give T cell receptor beta chains drawn from one sample of a study of T cells expressing NK-cell markers. TCRdb reprocessed the 5' RACE reads and stores each CDR3 protein as one record, lacking DNA. This table holds a few hundred thousand distinct CDR3 sequences. The material sequenced was blood T cells: a sorted CD56 or NKG2C T cell subset, CD4+ or CD8+ T cells, or bulk PBMC T cells (not recorded which). The receptor source for this set is a man aged 18 to 35 in good health. The CDR3 runs from the conserved cysteine through the conserved F or W. Each record gives: V gene, CDR3 length, J gene, CDR3 protein.

V gene: TRBV30; CDR3 length: 15; J gene: TRBJ1-5; CDR3 protein: CAWSGGTGGGQPQHF
V gene: TRBV6-2/TRBV6-3; CDR3 length: 16; J gene: TRBJ2-2; CDR3 protein: CASIGLAERNTGELFF
V gene: TRBV5-1; CDR3 length: 16; J gene: TRBJ2-6; CDR3 protein: CASSPQGPSGANVLTF
V gene: TRBV11-2; CDR3 length: 16; J gene: TRBJ1-3; CDR3 protein: CASSLVLMNSGNTIYF
V gene: TRBV12-3/TRBV12-4; CDR3 length: 16; J gene: TRBJ2-3; CDR3 protein: CASTSGEPDDTDTQYF
V gene: TRBV7-8; CDR3 length: 13; J gene: TRBJ1-4; CDR3 protein: CASSLGEDEKLVF
V gene: TRBV6-1; CDR3 length: 14; J gene: TRBJ1-2; CDR3 protein: CASSDPGRGEIYTF
V gene: TRBV6-5; CDR3 length: 18; J gene: TRBJ2-3; CDR3 protein: CASSPSRGTGGGTDTQYF
V gene: TRBV4-1; CDR3 length: 14; J gene: TRBJ1-6; CDR3 protein: CASSQGQDNSPLHF
V gene: TRBV5-1; CDR3 length: 15; J gene: TRBJ1-1; CDR3 protein: CASSLTGTGNTEAFF
V gene: TRBV24-1; CDR3 length: 14; J gene: TRBJ2-3; CDR3 protein: CATSATLSTDTQYF
V gene: TRBV12-3/TRBV12-4; CDR3 length: 13; J gene: TRBJ2-5; CDR3 protein: CASSLDSGETQYF
V gene: TRBV20-1; CDR3 length: 15; J gene: TRBJ2-3; CDR3 protein: CSGAPLAGKVDTQYF
V gene: TRBV27; CDR3 length: 17; J gene: TRBJ2-1; CDR3 protein: CASSLLPTSGVHNEQFF
V gene: TRBV9; CDR3 length: 12; J gene: TRBJ1-1; CDR3 protein: CATSPAGTEAFF
V gene: TRBV28; CDR3 length: 16; J gene: TRBJ2-7; CDR3 protein: CASSSQASGGAFRQYF
V gene: TRBV14; CDR3 length: 12; J gene: TRBJ2-7; CDR3 protein: CASSQAYYEQYF
V gene: TRBV10-3; CDR3 length: 16; J gene: TRBJ2-6; CDR3 protein: CAISPGGTDGANVLTF
V gene: TRBV15; CDR3 length: 20; J gene: TRBJ2-5; CDR3 protein: CATSRDPPGTAKVRVETQYF
V gene: TRBV6-2/TRBV6-3; CDR3 length: 18; J gene: TRBJ2-1; CDR3 protein: CASRGPGLARSRPQVEFF
V gene: TRBV15; CDR3 length: 20; J gene: TRBJ2-2; CDR3 protein: CATSRPRTHYSGSRPGELFF
V gene: TRBV15; CDR3 length: 17; J gene: TRBJ2-1; CDR3 protein: CATSREAAGDSYNEQFF
V gene: TRBV20-1; CDR3 length: 16; J gene: TRBJ2-7; CDR3 protein: CSARVVRLAATYEQYF
V gene: TRBV5-1; CDR3 length: 15; J gene: TRBJ2-2; CDR3 protein: CASSSKTGKAGELFF
V gene: TRBV12-3/TRBV12-4; CDR3 length: 12; J gene: TRBJ1-5; CDR3 protein: CASSLQSTPQHF
V gene: TRBV27; CDR3 length: 16; J gene: TRBJ2-3; CDR3 protein: CASSFLRGTHWNTQYF
V gene: TRBV28; CDR3 length: 15; J gene: TRBJ2-5; CDR3 protein: CASSLAVGAMETQYF
V gene: TRBV10-3; CDR3 length: 13; J gene: TRBJ2-1; CDR3 protein: CAIRKQGGDEQFF
V gene: TRBV25-1; CDR3 length: 14; J gene: TRBJ2-4; CDR3 protein: CASSDTGRKNIQYF
V gene: TRBV3-1; CDR3 length: 15; J gene: TRBJ1-4; CDR3 protein: CASSQAGGANEKLFF
V gene: TRBV6-5; CDR3 length: 16; J gene: TRBJ2-1; CDR3 protein: CASSSQLAGGDNEQFF
V gene: TRBV6-5; CDR3 length: 11; J gene: TRBJ1-1; CDR3 protein: CASWESYEAFF
V gene: TRBV12-3/TRBV12-4; CDR3 length: 13; J gene: TRBJ2-1; CDR3 protein: CATSTGRSTEQFF
V gene: TRBV4-3; CDR3 length: 14; J gene: TRBJ1-2; CDR3 protein: CASSQDRTGRGYTF
V gene: TRBV5-6; CDR3 length: 15; J gene: TRBJ1-4; CDR3 protein: CASSLYLGANEKLFF
V gene: TRBV20-1; CDR3 length: 13; J gene: TRBJ2-1; CDR3 protein: CSATPRTYNEQFF
V gene: TRBV29-1; CDR3 length: 16; J gene: TRBJ2-3; CDR3 protein: CSVKGGSTPSTDTQYF
V gene: TRBV12-3/TRBV12-4; CDR3 length: 14; J gene: TRBJ1-5; CDR3 protein: CASSLSSRTGAQHF
V gene: TRBV5-1; CDR3 length: 12; J gene: TRBJ2-1; CDR3 protein: CASSLVGGGQFF
V gene: TRBV21-1; CDR3 length: 15; J gene: TRBJ2-5; CDR3 protein: CASSTPTGGAETQYF
V gene: TRBV12-3/TRBV12-4; CDR3 length: 14; J gene: TRBJ1-4; CDR3 protein: CASSTDRTYEKLFF
V gene: TRBV6-6; CDR3 length: 13; J gene: TRBJ2-1; CDR3 protein: CASSWTGDGEQFF